This T cell receptor beta chain is from a study of CDR3 diversity in severe acne. Using its own MiXCR run on the PCR reads, TCRdb lists one record per CDR3 protein. The repertoire holds some 85,000 distinct CDR3 sequences, with less than 65% as singletons. The material sequenced was blood. The clonotype originates from a male donor with severe acne vulgaris.

CDR3 amino acids: CASSLVGLGAYEQFF. In DNA form, the CDR3 reads TGTGCCAGCAGCTTAGTTGGGTTGGGGGCCTACGAGCAGTTCTTC. The J gene is TRBJ2-1, the V gene TRBV7-9, with a tentative D call TRBD1 (6 bases). Germline CDR1 and CDR2: SEHNR and FQNEAQ (reference sequence). Trimming shortened V by 1 base and J by 10 bases, and 17 bases separated the two germline ends. The CDR3 totals 15 residues. Based on the CDR3 plus reference TRBV7-9 and TRBJ2-1, the full variable domain is DTGVSQNPRHKITKRGQNVTFRCDPISEHNRLYWYRQTLGQGPEFLTYFQNEAQLEKSRLLSDRFSAERPKGSFSTLEIQRTEQGDSAMYLCASSLVGLGAYEQFFGPGTRLTVL.